The 10 T cell receptor beta chains below come from one sample, sequenced in a study of T cell clonotyping in hematopoietic cell transplantation. Time point described: recipient sample about 28 days before transplant, after cytoreduction. The data were produced by immunoSEQ multiplex PCR, yet TCRdb's version contains in-frame clones alone and is incomplete. The sample gives about 45,000 clones, around 80% of which show up once; 5.3% is in the top ten. Material: peripheral blood mononuclear cells, obtained before stem cell transplant. These receptor sequences come from a man in his fifties or sixties with myelodysplastic syndrome. Some clones in this sample may be carry-over from other donors' samples.

The V and J genes are TRBV4-2 and TRBJ2-1; the match to TRBD1 covers 8 bases. J was trimmed by 2 bases and V by 2 bases; bases with no gene match: 5. Germline V gene lookup returns CDR1 LGHNA and CDR2 YNFKEQ. CDR3 size: 16 residues. CDR3 region: CASSQPTTGAYNEQFF. The CDR3 bases are TGTGCCAGCAGCCAACCGACGACAGGGGCCTACAATGAGCAGTTCTTC.

The chain has TRBV30 and TRBJ1-3; D is unresolved. Trimming shortened V by 3 bases and J by 2 bases, and 8 bases separated the two germline ends. The CDR3 is 13 residues long. Germline CDR1 and CDR2: GTSNPN and SVGIG (reference sequence). The CDR3 bases are TGTGCCTGGAGGGGGAGAGCTGGAAACACCATATATTTT. It specifies CAWRGRAGNTIYF.

The chain has TRBV14 and TRBJ2-6; possibly TRBD2 for D (5 bases). CDR3 length equals 17 residues. Trimming shortened V by 1 base and J by 0 bases, and 10 bases separated the two germline ends. Germline CDR1 and CDR2: SGHDN and FVKESK. The CDR3 here is CASSQVGGPSGANVLTF. The CDR3 DNA reads as TGTGCCAGCAGCCAAGTGGGCGGGCCCTCTGGGGCCAACGTCCTGACTTTC.

V usage is TRBV7-2 and J usage is TRBJ1-3; D not certain. V gave up 3 bases and J gave up 0 bases, with 9 bases separating them. CDR1 SGHTA and CDR2 FQGNSA come from the germline V gene. The CDR3 loop spans 15 amino acids. The CDR3 nucleotides read TGTGCCAGCAGCTTCCTCTATAGCTCTGGAAACACCATATATTTT. It codes for CASSFLYSSGNTIYF.

This rearrangement joins TRBV7-9 to TRBJ2-7, with TRBD1 as a possible D gene (5 bases). Looked up from germline, CDR1 is SEHNR and CDR2 is FQNEAQ (reference sequence). The V and J ends lost 1 base and 13 bases respectively, with 14 bases between them. The CDR3 spans 12 residues. CDR3 coding DNA: TGTGCCAGCAGCTTAGAGGGGCGGTGGCTCTACTTC. Translation gives CASSLEGRWLYF.

This clone appeared a few times. The chain is built from TRBV6-4 and TRBJ2-1; tentative D call: TRBD2 (7 bases). Germline V lookup: CDR1 MRHNA, CDR2 SNTAGT. Deletions cut 6 bases from V and 6 bases from J, with 18 bases between. The CDR3 has 15 amino acids. The CDR3 sequence: CASSLEDGGLNEQFF. As DNA, the CDR3 is TGTGCCAGCAGCCTCGAGGACGGGGGGCTCAATGAGCAGTTCTTC.

The genes are TRBV5-1 and TRBJ1-6; D not certain. Trimming cost V 2 bases and J 6 bases, with 9 bases left between them. The CDR3 runs 14 residues. Germline V gene sequence: CDR1 SGHRS, CDR2 YFSETQ. This chain's CDR3 is CASSLREGNSPLHF. The CDR3 DNA reads as TGCGCCAGCAGCTTAAGGGAGGGTAATTCACCCCTCCACTTT.

The rearrangement joins TRBV7-2 to TRBJ1-2, with a weak D call TRBD1 (6 bases). The CDR3 is made up of 14 amino acids. The V and J ends lost 6 bases and 4 bases respectively, with 15 bases between them. Germline CDR1 is SGHTA and CDR2 is FQGNSA. This chain's CDR3 is CASRPNRVGYGYTF. DNA of the CDR3: TGTGCCAGCAGACCCAACAGGGTTGGCTATGGCTACACCTTC.

V gene TRBV19 combines with J gene TRBJ1-1, with 7 bases fitting TRBD1. The V gene's germline CDR1 is LNHDA and CDR2 SQIVND (reference sequence). J lost 5 bases, V lost 3 bases, and 6 bases had no gene match. This CDR3 spans 14 amino acids. CDR3 residues: CASSMEGGATEAFF. The CDR3 region has the DNA TGTGCCAGTAGTATGGAAGGGGGCGCGACTGAAGCTTTCTTT. Filled out from reference TRBV19 and TRBJ1-1, the complete variable domain reads DGGITQSPKYLFRKEGQNVTLSCEQNLNHDAMYWYRQDPGQGLRLIYYSQIVNDFQKGDIAEGYSVSREKKESFPLTVTSAQKNPTAFYLCASSMEGGATEAFFGQGTRLTVV.

The genes are TRBV6-1 and TRBJ2-5; no firm D call. The CDR3 sequence is 14 residues long. The germline V gene has CDR1 MNHNS and CDR2 SASEGT. V gave up 3 bases and J gave up 0 bases, with 8 bases separating them. CDR3 sequence (DNA): TGTGCCAGCAGTGAGATACCAAACCAAGAGACCCAGTACTTC. This gives the protein CASSEIPNQETQYF.